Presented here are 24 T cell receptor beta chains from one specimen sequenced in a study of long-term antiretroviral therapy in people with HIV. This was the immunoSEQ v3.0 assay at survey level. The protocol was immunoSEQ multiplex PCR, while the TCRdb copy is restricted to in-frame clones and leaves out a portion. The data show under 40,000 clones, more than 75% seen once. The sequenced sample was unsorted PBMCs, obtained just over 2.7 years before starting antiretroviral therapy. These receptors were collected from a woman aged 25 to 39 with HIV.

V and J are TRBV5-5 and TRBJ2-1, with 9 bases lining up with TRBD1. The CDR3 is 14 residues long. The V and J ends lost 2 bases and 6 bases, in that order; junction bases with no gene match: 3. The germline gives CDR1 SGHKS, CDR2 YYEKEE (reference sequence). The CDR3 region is CASSFPGQGNEQFF. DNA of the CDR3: TGTGCCAGCAGCTTTCCGGGACAGGGCAATGAGCAGTTCTTC.

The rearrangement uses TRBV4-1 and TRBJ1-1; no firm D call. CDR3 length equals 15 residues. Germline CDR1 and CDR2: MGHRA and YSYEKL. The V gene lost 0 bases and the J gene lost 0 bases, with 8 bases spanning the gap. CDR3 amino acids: CASSQEGSLNTEAFF. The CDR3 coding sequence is TGCGCCAGCAGCCAAGAAGGCAGCCTGAACACTGAAGCTTTCTTT.

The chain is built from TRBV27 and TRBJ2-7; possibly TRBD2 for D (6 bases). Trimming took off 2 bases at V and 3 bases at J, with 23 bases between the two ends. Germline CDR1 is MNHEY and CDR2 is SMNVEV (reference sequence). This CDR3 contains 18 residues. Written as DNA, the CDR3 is TGTGCCAGCAGTTTAACATTCGGGGACTTTCAGGGTGGCTACGAGCAGTACTTC. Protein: CASSLTFGDFQGGYEQYF.

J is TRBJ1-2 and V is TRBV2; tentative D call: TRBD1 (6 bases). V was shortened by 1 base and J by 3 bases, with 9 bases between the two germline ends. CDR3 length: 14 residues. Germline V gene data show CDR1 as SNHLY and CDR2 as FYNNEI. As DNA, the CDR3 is TGTGCCAGCAGTGAAGTCGGGGGCTACTATGGCTACACCTTC. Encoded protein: CASSEVGGYYGYTF.

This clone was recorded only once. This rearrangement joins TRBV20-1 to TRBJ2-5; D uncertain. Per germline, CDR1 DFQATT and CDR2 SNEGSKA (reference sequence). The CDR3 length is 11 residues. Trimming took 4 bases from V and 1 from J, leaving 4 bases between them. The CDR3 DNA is TGCAGTGCTACCTTCCAAGAGACCCAGTACTTC. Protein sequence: CSATFQETQYF.

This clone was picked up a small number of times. As DNA, the CDR3 is TGTGCCAGTACGAGTCTGACAACTAATGAAAAACTGTTTTTT. This translates into CASTSLTTNEKLFF. This rearrangement joins TRBV2 to TRBJ1-4; D ambiguous. Germline assignment: CDR1 SNHLY and CDR2 FYNNEI. V lost 9 bases and J lost 0, with 11 bases in between. The CDR3 length is 14 residues.

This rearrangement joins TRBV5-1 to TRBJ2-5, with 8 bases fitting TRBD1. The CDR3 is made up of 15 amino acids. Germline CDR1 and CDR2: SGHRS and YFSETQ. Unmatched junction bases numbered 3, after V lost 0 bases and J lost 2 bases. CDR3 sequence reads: CASSLGQGAQETQYF. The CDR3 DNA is TGCGCCAGCAGCTTGGGTCAGGGGGCACAAGAGACCCAGTACTTC. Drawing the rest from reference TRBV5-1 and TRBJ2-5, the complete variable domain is KAGVTQTPRYLIKTRGQQVTLSCSPISGHRSVSWYQQTPGQGLQFLFEYFSETQRNKGNFPGRFSGRQFSNSRSEMNVSTLELGDSALYLCASSLGQGAQETQYFGPGTRLLVL.

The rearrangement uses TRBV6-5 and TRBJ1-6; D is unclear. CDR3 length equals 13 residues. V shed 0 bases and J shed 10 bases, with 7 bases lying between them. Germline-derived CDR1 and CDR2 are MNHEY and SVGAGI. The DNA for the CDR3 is TGTGCCAGCAGTTACTCAGGGTTATCACCCCTCCACTTT. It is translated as CASSYSGLSPLHF.

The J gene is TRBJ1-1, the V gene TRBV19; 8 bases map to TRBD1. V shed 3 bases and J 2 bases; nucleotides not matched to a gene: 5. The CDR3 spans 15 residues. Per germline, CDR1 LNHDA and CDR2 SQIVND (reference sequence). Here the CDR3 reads CASSISDRGNTEAFF. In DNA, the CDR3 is TGTGCCAGTAGTATCTCCGACAGGGGTAACACTGAAGCTTTCTTT.

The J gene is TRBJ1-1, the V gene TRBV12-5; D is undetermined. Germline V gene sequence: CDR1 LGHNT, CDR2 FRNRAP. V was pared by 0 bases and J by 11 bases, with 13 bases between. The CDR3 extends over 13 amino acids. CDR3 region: CASGLVHVTRAFF. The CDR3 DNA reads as TGTGCTAGTGGTTTGGTACATGTGACACGGGCTTTCTTT.

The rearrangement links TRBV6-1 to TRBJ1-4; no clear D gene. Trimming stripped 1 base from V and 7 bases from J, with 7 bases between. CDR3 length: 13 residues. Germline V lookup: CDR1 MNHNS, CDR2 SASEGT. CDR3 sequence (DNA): TGTGCCAGCAGTGAAGGTGAGGCTGAAAAACTGTTTTTT. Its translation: CASSEGEAEKLFF.

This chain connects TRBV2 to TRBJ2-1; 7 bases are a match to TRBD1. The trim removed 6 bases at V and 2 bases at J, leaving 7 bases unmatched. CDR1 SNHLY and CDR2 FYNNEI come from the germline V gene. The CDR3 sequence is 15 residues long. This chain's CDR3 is CASRTGRSAYNEQFF. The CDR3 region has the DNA TGTGCCAGCAGGACAGGGAGAAGTGCCTACAATGAGCAGTTCTTC.

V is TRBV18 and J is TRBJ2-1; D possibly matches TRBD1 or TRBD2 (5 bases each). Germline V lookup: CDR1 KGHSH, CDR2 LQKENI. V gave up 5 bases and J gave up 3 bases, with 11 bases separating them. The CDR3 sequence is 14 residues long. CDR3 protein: CASSLAGSYNEQFF. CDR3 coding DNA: TGTGCCAGCTCATTGGCAGGGAGCTACAATGAGCAGTTCTTC.

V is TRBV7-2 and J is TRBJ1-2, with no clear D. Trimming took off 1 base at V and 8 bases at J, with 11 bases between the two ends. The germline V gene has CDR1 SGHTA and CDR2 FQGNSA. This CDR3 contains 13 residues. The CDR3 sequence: CASSLEQNGGYTF. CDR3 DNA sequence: TGTGCCAGCAGCTTAGAACAGAACGGGGGCTACACCTTC. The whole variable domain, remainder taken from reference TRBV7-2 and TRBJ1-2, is GAGVSQSPSNKVTEKGKDVELRCDPISGHTALYWYRQSLGQGLEFLIYFQGNSAPDKSGLPSDRFSAERTGGSVSTLTIQRTQQEDSAVYLCASSLEQNGGYTFGSGTRLTVV.

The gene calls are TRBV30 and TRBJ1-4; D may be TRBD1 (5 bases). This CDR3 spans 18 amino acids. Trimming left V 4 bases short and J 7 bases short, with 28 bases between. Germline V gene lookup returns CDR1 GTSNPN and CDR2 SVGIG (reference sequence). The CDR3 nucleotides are TGTGCCTGGAAGGACACAGGACTAAATTATCGTATGAGTGAAAAACTGTTTTTT. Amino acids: CAWKDTGLNYRMSEKLFF.

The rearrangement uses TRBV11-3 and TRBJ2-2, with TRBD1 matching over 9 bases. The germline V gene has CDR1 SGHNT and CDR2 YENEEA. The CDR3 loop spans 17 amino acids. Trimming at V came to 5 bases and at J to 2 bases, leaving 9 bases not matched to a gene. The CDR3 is CASSPLWTGVNTGELFF. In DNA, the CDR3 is TGTGCCAGCAGCCCATTATGGACAGGGGTCAACACCGGGGAGCTGTTTTTT. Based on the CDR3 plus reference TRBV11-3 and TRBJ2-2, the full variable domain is EAGVVQSPRYKIIEKKQPVAFWCNPISGHNTLYWYLQNLGQGPELLIRYENEEAVDDSQLPKDRFSAERLKGVDSTLKIQPAELGDSAVYLCASSPLWTGVNTGELFFGEGSRLTVL.

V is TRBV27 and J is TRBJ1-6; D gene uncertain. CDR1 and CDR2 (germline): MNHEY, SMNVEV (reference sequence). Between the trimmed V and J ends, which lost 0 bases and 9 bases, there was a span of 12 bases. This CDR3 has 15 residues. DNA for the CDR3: TGTGCCAGCAGTTTATCCAGTGCGGGCACTTCACCCCTCCACTTT. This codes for CASSLSSAGTSPLHF.

As DNA, the CDR3 is TGTGCCAGCAGCTTTCTTTTAGGGGACTATGGCTACACCTTC. Translation gives CASSFLLGDYGYTF. The gene calls are TRBV7-3 and TRBJ1-2, with D perhaps TRBD1 (5 bases). V was trimmed by 3 bases and J by 3 bases, leaving 11 bases between them. The CDR3 runs to 14 residues. In germline, CDR1 is SGHTA, CDR2 FQGTGA.

CDR3 in DNA: TGCGCCAGCGCGGCGGACCCGAACACCGGGGAGCTGTTTTTT. It translates to CASAADPNTGELFF. The chain recombines TRBV5-1 with TRBJ2-2; D gene uncertain. This CDR3 is 14 amino acids long. With 7 bases removed from V and 0 bases from J, the gap between germline ends came to 10 bases. Per the germline V gene, CDR1 is SGHRS and CDR2 is YFSETQ.

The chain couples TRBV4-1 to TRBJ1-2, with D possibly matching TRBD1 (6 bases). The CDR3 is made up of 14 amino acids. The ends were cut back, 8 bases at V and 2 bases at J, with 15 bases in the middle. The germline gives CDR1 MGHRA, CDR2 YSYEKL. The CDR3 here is CASAPSGANYGYTF. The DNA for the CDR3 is TGCGCCAGCGCTCCCTCGGGGGCCAACTATGGCTACACCTTC.

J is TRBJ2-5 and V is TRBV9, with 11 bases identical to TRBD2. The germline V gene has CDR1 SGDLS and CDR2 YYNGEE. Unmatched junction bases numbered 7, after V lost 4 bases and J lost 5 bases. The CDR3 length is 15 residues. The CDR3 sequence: CASSPLAGGFETQYF. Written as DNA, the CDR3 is TGTGCCAGCAGCCCCTTAGCGGGGGGGTTCGAGACCCAGTACTTC. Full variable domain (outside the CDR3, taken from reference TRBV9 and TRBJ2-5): DSGVTQTPKHLITATGQRVTLRCSPRSGDLSVYWYQQSLDQGLQFLIQYYNGEERAKGNILERFSAQQFPDLHSELNLSSLELGDSALYFCASSPLAGGFETQYFGPGTRLLVL.

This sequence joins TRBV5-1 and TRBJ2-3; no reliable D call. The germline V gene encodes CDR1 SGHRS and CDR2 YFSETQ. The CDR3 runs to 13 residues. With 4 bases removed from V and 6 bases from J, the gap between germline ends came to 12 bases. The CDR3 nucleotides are TGCGCCAGCAGCAGCCAAGGAATGGATACGCAGTATTTT. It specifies CASSSQGMDTQYF.

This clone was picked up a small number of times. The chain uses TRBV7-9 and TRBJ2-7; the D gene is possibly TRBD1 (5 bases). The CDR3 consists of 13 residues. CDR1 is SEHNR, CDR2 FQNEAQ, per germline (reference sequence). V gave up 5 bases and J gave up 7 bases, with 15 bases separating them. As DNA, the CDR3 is TGTGCCAGCAGCGCAGCAGGGAACGGGGAGCAGTACGTC. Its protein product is CASSAAGNGEQYV.

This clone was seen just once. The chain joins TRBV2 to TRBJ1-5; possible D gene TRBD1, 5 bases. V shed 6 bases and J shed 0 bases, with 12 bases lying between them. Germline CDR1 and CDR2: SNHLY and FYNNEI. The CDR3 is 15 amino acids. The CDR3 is CASRRDGYSNQPQHF. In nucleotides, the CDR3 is TGTGCCAGCAGGCGGGACGGTTATAGCAATCAGCCCCAGCATTTT.